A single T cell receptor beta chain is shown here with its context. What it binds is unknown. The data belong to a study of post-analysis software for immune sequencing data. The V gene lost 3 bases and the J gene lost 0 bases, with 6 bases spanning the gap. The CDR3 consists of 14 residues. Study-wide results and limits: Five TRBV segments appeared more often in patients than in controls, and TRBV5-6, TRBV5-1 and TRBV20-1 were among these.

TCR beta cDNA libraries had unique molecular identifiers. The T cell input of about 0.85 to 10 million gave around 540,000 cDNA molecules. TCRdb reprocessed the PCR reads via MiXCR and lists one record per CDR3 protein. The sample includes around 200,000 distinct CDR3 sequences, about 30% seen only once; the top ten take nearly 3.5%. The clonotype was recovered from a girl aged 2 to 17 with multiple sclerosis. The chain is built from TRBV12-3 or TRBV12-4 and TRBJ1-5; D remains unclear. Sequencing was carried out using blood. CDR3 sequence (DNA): TGTGCCAGCAGTTTGAGCGATAGCAATCAGCCCCAGCATTTT. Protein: CASSLSDSNQPQHF.